This T cell receptor (beta chain) was identified during a study of blood T cell repertoires in COVID-19 (dated by TCRdb to about 2020). For the wider study: Samples covering the acute and convalescent phases of COVID-19 were provided by collaborators in the United States, Italy and Spain. The prospective study material was composed of cDNA or gDNA derived from T cells, B-cell-depleted T cells, or PBMCs. Subjects who had been exposed to COVID-19, were actively infected with it, or had recovered from it provided the deeply sampled blood TCRbeta repertoires that made up the dataset. A freely available public database, intended as a resource for researchers studying the immune response to SARS-CoV-2, is where the repertoires were released. The samples were drawn from the first 160 participants of the ongoing ImmuneRACE study and from more than 1,000 subjects provided by 6 global collaborators. The sample metadata nearly always contained a de-identified subject ID, COVID-19 status, age in years and sex. Where available, HLA class I and class II types were obtained from metadata supplied by the sample provider rather than from assay-based typing.

In the germline V gene, CDR1 corresponds to SGHAT and CDR2 to FQNNGV. Here V drops 5 bases and J drops 5 bases, and the junction holds 2 bases not matched to any gene. Including cysteine and phenylalanine, the CDR3 has 15 amino acids. The only DNA kept is the CDR3, 45 bases in frame from the first base. Here is what the overall study found, with its caveats: The quantity of clinical and demographic metadata differed by source and by participant and was supplied without curation.

TCRbeta CDR3 regions were amplified from genomic DNA using the immunoSEQ Assay, a bias-controlled multiplex PCR. The study's own analysis went as follows. The number of nucleated cells in each sample was estimated by amplification of reference gene primers within the assay. To quantify the absolute abundance of each unique TCRbeta CDR3 rearrangement, sequence reads were collapsed and filtered. For each sample, productive Simpson clonality was calculated by taking the square root of Simpson's diversity index across productive rearrangements. TCRdb's version of the immuneACCESS table is confined to in-frame rearrangements and falls short of the full clone set. An unresolved V gene accounts for under half of the shortfall where checked; the remainder is of unknown origin. V and J calls and clone size are copied from that table; D and trimming were computed from the DNA. A total of 100,000 or so clones appear in this sample, 75% to 90% of them only once. Together, the top ten hold about 7.2% of the sample.

This clone was observed many times. Its antigen is still unknown. Per-nucleotide qualities are absent, and no much larger clonotype sits a single base away. Each collaborating institution followed its own protocols to collect whole blood in K2EDTA tubes. For TCRbeta analysis, collaborator samples were shipped as frozen whole blood, as isolated PBMCs, or as DNA extracted from either sample type. This receptor was obtained from a man aged 60 to 69 with acute or convalescent COVID-19. Here the chain combines TRBV11-2 and TRBJ2-1; TRBD2 matches 14 bases in the middle. Material for sequencing was peripheral blood. The CDR3 protein sequence reads: CASSPGLAGDNEQFF. The nucleotide sequence reads TGTGCCAGCAGCCCGGGACTAGCGGGAGACAATGAGCAGTTCTTC.